This T cell receptor (beta chain) appears in the sequencing data of a study of shared clonotypes between healthy human individuals. Generated by immunoSEQ multiplex PCR, the TCRdb table keeps only in-frame clones and is missing some. Here the sample spans some 2.4 million clones, roughly 93% being singletons. A note on this clone: The sample contains more than one DNA sequence encoding this CDR3.

The germline V and J ends were trimmed by 2 bases and 0 bases, with 8 bases remaining between them. CDR1 and CDR2 from the germline V gene are MDHEN and SYDVKM. The CDR3 has 15 residues. The V and J genes are TRBV28 and TRBJ1-5; TRBD1 is a possible D gene (5 bases). Sequencing input: naive CD4+ T cells from PBMCs. Subset described: CD45RA+ positively selected. The sequence was obtained from a man aged 18 to 30 in good health. Some clones in this sample may be carry-over from other donors' samples. Here the CDR3 DNA reads TGTGCCAGCAGTTTAAGGGGATATAGCAATCAGCCCCAGCATTTT. It specifies CASSLRGYSNQPQHF.